The clone carrying this T cell receptor beta chain was detected only a few times. Its antigen remains unknown. Excluded were patients with other autoimmune diseases, uncontrolled infections, pregnancy or lactation. Germline V lookup: CDR1 ENHRY, CDR2 SYGVKD. This CDR3 is 13 amino acids long. The V and J ends lost 2 bases and 1 base respectively, with 5 bases between them. RNA transcripts were the template, and TCR beta CDR3 regions were amplified from them. Scientists carried out first-round RT-PCR using HTBI primers and then a second-round multiplex PCR. Via MiXCR, TCRdb re-called the multiplex PCR reads, giving one row per CDR3 protein. This sample has hundreds of thousands of distinct CDR3 sequences, with roughly 50% found just once. This record belongs to a study of Graves' ophthalmopathy and Graves' hyperthyroidism. Whole-study context: Peripheral blood sampling occurred at initial diagnosis, before any treatment.

Study-level points and caveats: Blood also held most thyroid clonotypes expanded above 0.001 frequency.

The receptor comes from an adult man with Graves' ophthalmopathy. Sequencing input: peripheral blood. The chain is built from TRBV10-3 and TRBJ1-2, with D perhaps matching TRBD1 (5 bases). The CDR3 DNA is TGTGCCATCAGTGAGAGGGGTAACTATGGCTACACCTTC. Translated: CAISERGNYGYTF.